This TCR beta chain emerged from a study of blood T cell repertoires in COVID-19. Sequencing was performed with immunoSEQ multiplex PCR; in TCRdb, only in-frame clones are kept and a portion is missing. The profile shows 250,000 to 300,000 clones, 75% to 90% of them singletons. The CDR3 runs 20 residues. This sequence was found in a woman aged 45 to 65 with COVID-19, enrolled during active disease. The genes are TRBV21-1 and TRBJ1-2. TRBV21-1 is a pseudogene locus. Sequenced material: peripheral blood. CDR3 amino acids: CASSSHYPPVVFRRWPGYTF. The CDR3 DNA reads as TGTGCCAGCAGCAGCCACTACCCACCGGTGGTTTTTCGTAGATGGCCTGGCTACACCTTC.